This paragraph reports one T cell receptor (beta chain). The data belong to a study of T cell responses to AZD1222 COVID-19 vaccine. Trimming took 2 bases from V and 1 from J, leaving 11 bases between them. The CDR3 loop spans 16 amino acids. The V gene's germline CDR1 is KGHSH and CDR2 LQKENI. Libraries were prepared by immunoSEQ multiplex PCR; TCRdb keeps only in-frame clonotypes and omits some of them. The data contain approximately 170,000 clones, 90% to 95% of them singletons. J is TRBJ2-2 and V is TRBV18, with D hard to call. This receptor was taken from an adult who received the AZD1222 COVID-19 vaccine. The sequenced sample was peripheral blood, obtained 28 days after the second AZD1222 dose. CDR3 region: CASSPTGPGNTGELFF. CDR3 bases: TGTGCCAGCTCACCAACGGGTCCGGGGAACACCGGGGAGCTGTTTTTT.